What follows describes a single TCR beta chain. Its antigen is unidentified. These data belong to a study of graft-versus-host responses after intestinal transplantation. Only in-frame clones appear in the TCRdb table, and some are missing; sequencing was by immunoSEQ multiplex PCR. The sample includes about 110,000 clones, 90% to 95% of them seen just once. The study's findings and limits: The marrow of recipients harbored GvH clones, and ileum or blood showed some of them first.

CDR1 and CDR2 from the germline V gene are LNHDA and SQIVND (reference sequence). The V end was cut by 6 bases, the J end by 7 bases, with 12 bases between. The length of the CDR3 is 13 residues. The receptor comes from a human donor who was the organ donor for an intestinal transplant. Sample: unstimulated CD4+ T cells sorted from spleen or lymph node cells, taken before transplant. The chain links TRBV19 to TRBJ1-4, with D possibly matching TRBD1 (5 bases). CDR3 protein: CASSPGAGEKLFF. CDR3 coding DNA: TGTGCCAGTAGCCCCGGGGCGGGTGAAAAACTGTTTTTT.